A selection of T cell receptor beta chains follows, all from one sample in a study of cytomegalovirus exposure and HLA in healthy donors. Data came from immunoSEQ multiplex PCR; TCRdb stores just in-frame clones and leaves some out. Here the sample spans approximately 220,000 clones, over 80% being singletons. The specimen was PBMCs. All receptors come from a woman younger than 45 in good health and CMV-seropositive. Each CDR3 is given with its conserved first and last residue. The order of the fields is CDR3 length, V gene, D gene, J gene, clone size, CDR3 protein, CDR3 DNA. D genes are given only for firm matches. Rows give clone size only sometimes, using once, few, many, or a class for an expanded clone.

>18|TRBV7-5|.|TRBJ2-3|.
CARSRRFRQGQFTDTQYF
TGTGCCAGAAGCCGAAGGTTTAGACAGGGGCAATTCACAGATACGCAGTATTTT
>14|TRBV28|TRBD2|TRBJ2-1|.
CASRGLAYNNEQFF
TGTGCCAGCAGGGGACTAGCGTACAACAATGAGCAGTTCTTC
>14|TRBV29-1|TRBD2|TRBJ2-1|.
CSVSPGAGGNEQFF
TGCAGCGTTTCCCCGGGGGCGGGAGGGAATGAGCAGTTCTTC
>16|TRBV14|TRBD2|TRBJ2-1|.
CASRPLREGQENEQFF
TGTGCCAGCAGACCTCTTCGGGAGGGCCAGGAGAATGAGCAGTTCTTC
>14|TRBV6-1|.|TRBJ1-1|.
CASSEEQGYTEAFF
TGTGCCAGCAGTGAAGAACAGGGATACACTGAAGCTTTCTTT
>15|TRBV11-2|TRBD2|TRBJ2-1|few
CASSFTSGEYNEQFF
TGTGCCAGCAGCTTTACTAGCGGAGAATACAATGAGCAGTTCTTC
>14|TRBV30|.|TRBJ1-3|.
CAWGTQPGGNTIYF
TGTGCCTGGGGGACTCAGCCCGGAGGAAACACCATATATTTT
>13|TRBV14|.|TRBJ1-1|.
CASSPLMNTEAFF
TGTGCCAGCAGCCCGCTGATGAACACTGAAGCTTTCTTT
>14|TRBV29-1|TRBD1|TRBJ2-7|.
CSVGPRDRASEQYF
TGCAGCGTTGGCCCCAGGGACAGAGCGTCGGAGCAGTACTTC
>15|TRBV9|.|TRBJ1-2|.
CASSVDPTASYGYTF
TGTGCCAGCAGCGTAGATCCAACAGCGAGCTATGGCTACACCTTC
>15|TRBV9|.|TRBJ2-4|.
CASSASGASGNIQYF
TGTGCCAGCAGCGCATCTGGAGCCTCAGGGAACATTCAGTACTTC
>15|TRBV5-1|.|TRBJ1-1|.
CASRNLTYGGTEAFF
TGCGCCAGCCGCAACCTGACGTACGGAGGCACTGAAGCTTTCTTT
>15|TRBV12-5|.|TRBJ1-4|.
CASGPNDSTNEKLFF
TGTGCTAGTGGTCCGAACGATTCAACTAATGAAAAACTGTTTTTT
>15|TRBV5-1|.|TRBJ1-3|few
CASSAMFGVGNTIYF
TGCGCCAGCAGCGCAATGTTTGGCGTTGGAAACACCATATATTTT
>13|TRBV7-2|TRBD1|TRBJ1-2|once
CASSSGTGVGYTF
TGTGCCAGCAGCTCCGGGACAGGGGTGGGCTACACCTTC
>13|TRBV6-5|.|TRBJ2-7|.
CASSYSPQTEQYF
TGTGCCAGCAGTTACTCGCCCCAGACCGAGCAGTACTTC
>14|TRBV14|.|TRBJ2-2|once
CASSQLAGPGELFF
TGTGCCAGCAGCCAGTTAGCAGGGCCCGGGGAGCTGTTTTTT
>12|TRBV19|.|TRBJ1-2|few
CASSNPGMGYTF
TGTGCCAGTAGTAACCCGGGGATGGGCTACACCTTC
>14|TRBV5-1|.|TRBJ1-1|.
CASSLRLENTEAFF
TGCGCCAGCAGCTTGCGGCTCGAGAATACTGAAGCTTTCTTT
>12|TRBV6-1|.|TRBJ2-7|.
CASRTQGFEQYF
TGTGCCAGCAGGACGCAGGGGTTCGAGCAGTACTTC
>13|TRBV7-2|.|TRBJ1-2|.
CASSAGLVGGYTF
TGTGCCAGCAGCGCCGGCCTTGTGGGTGGCTACACCTTC
>17|TRBV4-1|.|TRBJ1-3|.
CASSQDPPRSSGNTIYF
TGCGCCAGCAGCCAAGATCCCCCCCGTAGCTCTGGAAACACCATATATTTT
>14|TRBV6-6|TRBD2|TRBJ2-3|.
CASSGLAGTDTQYF
TGTGCCAGCAGCGGACTAGCGGGAACAGATACGCAGTATTTT
>15|TRBV30|TRBD2|TRBJ2-1|once
CAWSVGREVYNEQFF
TGTGCCTGGAGTGTAGGTCGGGAGGTCTACAATGAGCAGTTCTTC
>13|TRBV6-5|.|TRBJ1-1|.
CASSPTWGTEAFF
TGTGCCAGCAGCCCAACTTGGGGTACTGAAGCTTTCTTT
>13|TRBV7-3|.|TRBJ1-2|.
CASSLDSMRGYTF
TGTGCCAGCAGCTTAGACAGTATGAGAGGCTACACCTTC